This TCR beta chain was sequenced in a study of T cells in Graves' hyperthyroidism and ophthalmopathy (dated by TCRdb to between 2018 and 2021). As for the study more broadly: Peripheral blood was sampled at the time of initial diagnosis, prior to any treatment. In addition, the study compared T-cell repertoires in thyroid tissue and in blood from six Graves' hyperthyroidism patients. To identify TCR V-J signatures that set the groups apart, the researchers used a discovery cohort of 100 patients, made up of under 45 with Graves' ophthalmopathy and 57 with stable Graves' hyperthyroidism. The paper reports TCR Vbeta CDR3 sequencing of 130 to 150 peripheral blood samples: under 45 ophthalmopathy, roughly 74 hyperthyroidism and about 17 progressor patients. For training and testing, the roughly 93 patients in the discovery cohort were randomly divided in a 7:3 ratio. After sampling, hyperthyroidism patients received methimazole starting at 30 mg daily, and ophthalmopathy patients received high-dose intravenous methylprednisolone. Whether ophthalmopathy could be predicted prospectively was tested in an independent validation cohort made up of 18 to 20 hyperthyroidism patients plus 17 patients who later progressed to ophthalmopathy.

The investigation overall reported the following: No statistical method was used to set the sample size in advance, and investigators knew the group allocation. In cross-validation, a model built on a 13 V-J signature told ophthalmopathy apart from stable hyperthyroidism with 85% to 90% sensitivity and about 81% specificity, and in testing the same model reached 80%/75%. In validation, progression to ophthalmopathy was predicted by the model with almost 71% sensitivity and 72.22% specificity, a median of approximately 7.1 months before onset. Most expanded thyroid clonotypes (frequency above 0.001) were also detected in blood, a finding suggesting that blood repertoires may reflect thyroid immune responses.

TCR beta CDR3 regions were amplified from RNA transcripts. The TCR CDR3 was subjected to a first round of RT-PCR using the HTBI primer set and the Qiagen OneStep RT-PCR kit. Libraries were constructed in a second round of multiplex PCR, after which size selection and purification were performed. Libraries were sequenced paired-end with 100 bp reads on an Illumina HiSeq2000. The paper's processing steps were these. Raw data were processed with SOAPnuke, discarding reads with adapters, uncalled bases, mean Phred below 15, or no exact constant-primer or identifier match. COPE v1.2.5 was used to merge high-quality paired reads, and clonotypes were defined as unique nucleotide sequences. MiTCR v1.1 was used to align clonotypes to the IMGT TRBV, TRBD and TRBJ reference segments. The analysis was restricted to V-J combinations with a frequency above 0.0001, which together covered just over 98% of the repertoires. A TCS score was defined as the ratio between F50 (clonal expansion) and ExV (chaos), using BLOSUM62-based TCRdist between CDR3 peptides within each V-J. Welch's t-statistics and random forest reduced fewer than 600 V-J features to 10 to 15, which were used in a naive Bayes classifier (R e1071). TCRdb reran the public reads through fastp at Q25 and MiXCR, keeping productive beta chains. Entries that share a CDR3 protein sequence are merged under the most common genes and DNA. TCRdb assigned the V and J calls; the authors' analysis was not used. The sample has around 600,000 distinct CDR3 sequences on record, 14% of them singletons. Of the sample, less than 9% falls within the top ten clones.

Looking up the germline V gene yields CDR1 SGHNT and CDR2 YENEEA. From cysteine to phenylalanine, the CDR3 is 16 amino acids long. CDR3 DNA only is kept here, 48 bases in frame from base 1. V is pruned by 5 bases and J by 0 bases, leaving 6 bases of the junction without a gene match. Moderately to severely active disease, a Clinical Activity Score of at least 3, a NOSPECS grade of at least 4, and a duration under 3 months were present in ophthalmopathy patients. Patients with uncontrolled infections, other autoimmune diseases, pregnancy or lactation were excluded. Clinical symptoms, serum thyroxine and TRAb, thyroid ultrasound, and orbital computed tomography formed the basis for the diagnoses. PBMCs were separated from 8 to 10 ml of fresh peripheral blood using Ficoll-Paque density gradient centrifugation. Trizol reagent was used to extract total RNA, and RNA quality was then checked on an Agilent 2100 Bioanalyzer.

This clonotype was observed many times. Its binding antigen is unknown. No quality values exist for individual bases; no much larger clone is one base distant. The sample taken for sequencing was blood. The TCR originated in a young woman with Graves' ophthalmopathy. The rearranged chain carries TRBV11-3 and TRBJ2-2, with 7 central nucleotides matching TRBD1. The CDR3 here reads CASSARQGSNTGELFF. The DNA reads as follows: TGTGCCAGCAGCGCACGACAGGGTTCGAACACCGGGGAGCTGTTTTTT.